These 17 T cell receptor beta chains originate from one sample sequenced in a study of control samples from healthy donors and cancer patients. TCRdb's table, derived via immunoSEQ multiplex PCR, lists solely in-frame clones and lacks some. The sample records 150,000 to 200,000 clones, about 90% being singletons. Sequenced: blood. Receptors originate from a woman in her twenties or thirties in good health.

The CDR3 here is CATSDFLGSTDTQYF. The CDR3 coding sequence is TGTGCCACCAGTGATTTCTTAGGTAGCACAGATACGCAGTATTTT. This chain joins TRBV24-1 and TRBJ2-3, with D unclear. Germline V CDR1 and CDR2: KGHDR, SFDVKD. This CDR3 region has 15 residues. Trimming removed 1 base from V and 0 bases from J, with 7 bases in between.

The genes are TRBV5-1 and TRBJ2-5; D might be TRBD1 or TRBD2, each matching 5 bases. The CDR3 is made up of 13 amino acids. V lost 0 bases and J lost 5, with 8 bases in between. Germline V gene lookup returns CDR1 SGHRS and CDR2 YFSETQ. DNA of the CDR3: TGCGCCAGCAGCTTGGAAGGGACGGAGACCCAGTACTTC. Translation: CASSLEGTETQYF.

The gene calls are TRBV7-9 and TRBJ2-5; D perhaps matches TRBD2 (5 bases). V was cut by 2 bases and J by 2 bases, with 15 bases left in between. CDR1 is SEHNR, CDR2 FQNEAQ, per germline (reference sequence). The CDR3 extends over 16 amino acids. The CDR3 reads CASSLLWETFQETQYF. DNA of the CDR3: TGTGCCAGCAGCTTACTGTGGGAGACCTTTCAAGAGACCCAGTACTTC. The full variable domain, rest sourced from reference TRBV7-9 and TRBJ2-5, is DTGVSQNPRHKITKRGQNVTFRCDPISEHNRLYWYRQTLGQGPEFLTYFQNEAQLEKSRLLSDRFSAERPKGSFSTLEIQRTEQGDSAMYLCASSLLWETFQETQYFGPGTRLLVL.

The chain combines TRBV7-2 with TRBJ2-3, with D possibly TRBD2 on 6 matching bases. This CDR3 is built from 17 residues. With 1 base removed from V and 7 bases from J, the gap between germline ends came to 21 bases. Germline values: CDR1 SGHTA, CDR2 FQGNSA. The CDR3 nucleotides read TGTGCCAGCAGCTTAGTTCTCCTGGGTCGGGAGTCATATACGCAGTATTTT. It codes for CASSLVLLGRESYTQYF.

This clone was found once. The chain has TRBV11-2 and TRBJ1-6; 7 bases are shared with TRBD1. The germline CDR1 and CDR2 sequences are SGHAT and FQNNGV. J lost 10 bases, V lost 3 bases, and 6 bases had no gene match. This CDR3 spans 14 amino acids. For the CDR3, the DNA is TGTGCCAGCAGCTTGGAAGGGGGCTTGTCACCCCTCCACTTT. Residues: CASSLEGGLSPLHF.

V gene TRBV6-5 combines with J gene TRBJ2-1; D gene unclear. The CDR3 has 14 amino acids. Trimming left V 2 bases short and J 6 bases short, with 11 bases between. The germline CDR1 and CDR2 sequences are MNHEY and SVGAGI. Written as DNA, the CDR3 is TGTGCCAGCAGTTACCAGAAATCTATCAATGAGCAGTTCTTC. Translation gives CASSYQKSINEQFF.

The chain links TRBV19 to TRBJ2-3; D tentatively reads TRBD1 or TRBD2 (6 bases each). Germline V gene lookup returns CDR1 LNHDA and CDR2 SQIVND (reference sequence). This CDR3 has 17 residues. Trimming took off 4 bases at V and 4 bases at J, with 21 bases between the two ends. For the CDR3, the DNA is TGTGCCAGTAGTACCTCGGGGGCTAGCACCCACGCAGATACGCAGTATTTT. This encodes CASSTSGASTHADTQYF.

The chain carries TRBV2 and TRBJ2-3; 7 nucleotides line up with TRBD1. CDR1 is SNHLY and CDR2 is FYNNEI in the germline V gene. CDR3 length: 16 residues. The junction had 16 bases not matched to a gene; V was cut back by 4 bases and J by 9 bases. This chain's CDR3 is CASSAGQPTLTQTQYF. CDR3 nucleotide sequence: TGTGCCAGCAGTGCGGGACAGCCCACATTAACCCAAACGCAGTATTTT. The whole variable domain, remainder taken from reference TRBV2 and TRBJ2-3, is EPEVTQTPSHQVTQMGQEVILRCVPISNHLYFYWYRQILGQKVEFLVSFYNNEISEKSEIFDDQFSVERPDGSNFTLKIRSTKLEDSAMYFCASSAGQPTLTQTQYFGPGTRLTVL.

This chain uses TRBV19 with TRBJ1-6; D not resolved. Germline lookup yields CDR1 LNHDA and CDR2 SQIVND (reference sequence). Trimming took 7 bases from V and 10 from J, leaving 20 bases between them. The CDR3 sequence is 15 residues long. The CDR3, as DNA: TGTGCCAGTACCATCGGAGGGTCCCTTAACTCACCCCTCCACTTT. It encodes CASTIGGSLNSPLHF.

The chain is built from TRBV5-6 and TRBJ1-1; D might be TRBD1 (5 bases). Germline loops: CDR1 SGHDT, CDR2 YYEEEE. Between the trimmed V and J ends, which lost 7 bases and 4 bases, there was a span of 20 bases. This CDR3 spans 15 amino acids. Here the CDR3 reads CASSLRGGFGTEAFF. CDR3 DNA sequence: TGTGCCAGCTCCTTACGGGGGGGATTTGGCACTGAAGCTTTCTTT.

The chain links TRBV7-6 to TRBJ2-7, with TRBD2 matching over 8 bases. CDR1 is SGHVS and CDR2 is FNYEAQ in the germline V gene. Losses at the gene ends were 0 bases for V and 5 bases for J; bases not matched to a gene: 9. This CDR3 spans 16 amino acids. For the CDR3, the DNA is TGTGCCAGCAGCTTAGCCGGGAGGGCCTTTACGGACGAGCAGTACTTC. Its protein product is CASSLAGRAFTDEQYF.

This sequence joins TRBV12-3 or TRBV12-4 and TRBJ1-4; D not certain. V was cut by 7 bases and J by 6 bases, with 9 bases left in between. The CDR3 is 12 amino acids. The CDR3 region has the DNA TGTGCCAGCAAACCGGGGTATGAAAAACTGTTTTTT. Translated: CASKPGYEKLFF.

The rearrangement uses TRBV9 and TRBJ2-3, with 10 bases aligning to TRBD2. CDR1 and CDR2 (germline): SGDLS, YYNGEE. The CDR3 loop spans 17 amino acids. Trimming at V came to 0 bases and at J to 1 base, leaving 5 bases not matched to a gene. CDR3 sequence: CASSVEGSGRGTDTQYF. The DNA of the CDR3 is TGTGCCAGCAGCGTAGAGGGGAGCGGGAGGGGCACAGATACGCAGTATTTT.

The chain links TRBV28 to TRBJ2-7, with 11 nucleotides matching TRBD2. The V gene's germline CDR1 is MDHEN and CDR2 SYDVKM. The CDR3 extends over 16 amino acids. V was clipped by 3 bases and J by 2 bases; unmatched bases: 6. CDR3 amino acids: CASSFPGTSGTYEQYF. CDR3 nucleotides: TGTGCCAGCAGTTTCCCCGGGACTAGCGGTACCTACGAGCAGTACTTC.

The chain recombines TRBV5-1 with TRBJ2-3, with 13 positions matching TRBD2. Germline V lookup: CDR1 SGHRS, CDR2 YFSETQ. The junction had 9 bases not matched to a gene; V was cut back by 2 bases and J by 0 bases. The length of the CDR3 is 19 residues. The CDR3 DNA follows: TGCGCCAGCAGCTTTATTTTGGGGACTAGCGGGGCTAGCACAGATACGCAGTATTTT. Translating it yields CASSFILGTSGASTDTQYF.

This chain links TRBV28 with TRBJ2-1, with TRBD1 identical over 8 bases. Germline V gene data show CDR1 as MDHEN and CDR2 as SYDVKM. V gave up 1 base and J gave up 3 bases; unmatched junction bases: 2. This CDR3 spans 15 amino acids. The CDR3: CASSLLGQGYNEQFF. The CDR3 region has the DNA TGTGCCAGCAGTTTATTAGGACAGGGCTACAATGAGCAGTTCTTC. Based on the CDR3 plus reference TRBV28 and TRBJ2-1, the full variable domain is DVKVTQSSRYLVKRTGEKVFLECVQDMDHENMFWYRQDPGLGLRLIYFSYDVKMKEKGDIPEGYSVSREKKERFSLILESASTNQTSMYLCASSLLGQGYNEQFFGPGTRLTVL.

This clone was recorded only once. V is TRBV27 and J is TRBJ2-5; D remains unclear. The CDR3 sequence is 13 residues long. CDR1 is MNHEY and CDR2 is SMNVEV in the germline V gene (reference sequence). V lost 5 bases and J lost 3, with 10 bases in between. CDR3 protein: CASSPLGEETQYF. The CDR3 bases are TGTGCCAGCAGTCCCCTGGGTGAAGAGACCCAGTACTTC.